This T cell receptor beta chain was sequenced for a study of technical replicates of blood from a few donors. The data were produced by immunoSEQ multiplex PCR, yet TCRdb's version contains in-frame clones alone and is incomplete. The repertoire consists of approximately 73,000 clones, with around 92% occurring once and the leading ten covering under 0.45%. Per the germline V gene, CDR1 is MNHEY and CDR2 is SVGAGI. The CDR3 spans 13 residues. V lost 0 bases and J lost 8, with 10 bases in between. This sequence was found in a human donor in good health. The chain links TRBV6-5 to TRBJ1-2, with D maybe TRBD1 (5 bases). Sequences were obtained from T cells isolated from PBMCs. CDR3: CASSYSGRGGYTF. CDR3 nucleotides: TGTGCCAGCAGTTACTCAGGGAGGGGCGGCTACACCTTC.